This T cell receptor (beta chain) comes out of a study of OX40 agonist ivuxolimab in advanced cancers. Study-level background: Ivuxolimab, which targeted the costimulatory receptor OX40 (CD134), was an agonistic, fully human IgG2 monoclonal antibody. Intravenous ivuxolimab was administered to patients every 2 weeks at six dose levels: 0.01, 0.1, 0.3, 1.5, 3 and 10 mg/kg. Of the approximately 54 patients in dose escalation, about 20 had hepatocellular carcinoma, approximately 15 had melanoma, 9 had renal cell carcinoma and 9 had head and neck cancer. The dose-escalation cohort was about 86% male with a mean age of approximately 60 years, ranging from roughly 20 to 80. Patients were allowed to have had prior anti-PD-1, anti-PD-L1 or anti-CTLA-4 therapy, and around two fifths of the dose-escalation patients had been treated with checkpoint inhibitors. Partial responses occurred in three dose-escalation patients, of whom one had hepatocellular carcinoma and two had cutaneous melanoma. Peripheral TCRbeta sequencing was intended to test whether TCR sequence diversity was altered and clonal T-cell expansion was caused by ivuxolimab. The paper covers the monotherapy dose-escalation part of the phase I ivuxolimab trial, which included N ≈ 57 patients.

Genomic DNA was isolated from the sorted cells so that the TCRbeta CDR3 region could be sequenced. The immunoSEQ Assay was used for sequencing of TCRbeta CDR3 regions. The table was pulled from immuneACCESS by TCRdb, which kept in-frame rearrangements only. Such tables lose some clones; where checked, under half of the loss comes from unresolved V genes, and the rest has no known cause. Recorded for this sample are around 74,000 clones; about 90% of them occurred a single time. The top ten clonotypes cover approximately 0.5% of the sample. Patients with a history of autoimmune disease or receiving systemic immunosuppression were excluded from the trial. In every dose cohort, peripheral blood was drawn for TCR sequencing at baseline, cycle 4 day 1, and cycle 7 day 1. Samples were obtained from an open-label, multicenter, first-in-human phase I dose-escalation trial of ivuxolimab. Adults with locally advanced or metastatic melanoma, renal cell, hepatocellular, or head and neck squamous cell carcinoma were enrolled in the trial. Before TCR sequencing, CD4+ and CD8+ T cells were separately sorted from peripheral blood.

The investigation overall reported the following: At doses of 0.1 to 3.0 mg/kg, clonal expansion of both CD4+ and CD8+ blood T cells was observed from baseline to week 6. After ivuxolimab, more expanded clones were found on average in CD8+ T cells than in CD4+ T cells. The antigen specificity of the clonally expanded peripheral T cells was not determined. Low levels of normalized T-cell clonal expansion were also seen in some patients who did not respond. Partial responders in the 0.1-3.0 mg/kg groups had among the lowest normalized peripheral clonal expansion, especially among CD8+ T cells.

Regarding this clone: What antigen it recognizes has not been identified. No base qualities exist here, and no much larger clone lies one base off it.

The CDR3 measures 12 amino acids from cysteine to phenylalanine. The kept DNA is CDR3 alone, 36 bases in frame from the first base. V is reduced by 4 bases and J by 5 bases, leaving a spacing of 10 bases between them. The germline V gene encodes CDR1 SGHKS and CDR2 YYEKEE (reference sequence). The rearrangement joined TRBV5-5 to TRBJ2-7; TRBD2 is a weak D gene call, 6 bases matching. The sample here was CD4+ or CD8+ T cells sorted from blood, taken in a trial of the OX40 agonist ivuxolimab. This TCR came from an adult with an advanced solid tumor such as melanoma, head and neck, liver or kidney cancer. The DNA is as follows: TGTGCCAGCAGCCCGACTAGAAACGAGCAGTACTTC. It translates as CASSPTRNEQYF.